This T cell receptor beta chain is from a study of cytomegalovirus exposure and HLA in healthy donors. Background on the study: Falling in the Caucasian-associated ancestry cluster were 65% to 90% of approximately 410 genotyped donors. Points from the study as a whole: The study recorded more than 150 TCR beta chains that were cytomegalovirus-associated. A later analysis showed TCR association rates differing by HLA locus, peaking at DRB1 and lowest at HLA-C.

Worth noting for this clone: Its antigen is unknown.

Use of 60 Vbeta and 13 Jbeta primers characterized the PCR. The method was immunoSEQ multiplex PCR; TCRdb's version includes in-frame clones alone and lacks a portion of them. The table records 150,000 to 180,000 clones, roughly 74% of them present only once. Sequencing was carried out using PBMCs. The receptor was derived from a man aged 18 to 35 in good health and CMV-seronegative.

Here the CDR3 DNA reads TGCGCCAGCAGCGCGAGCTCCTACAATGAGCAGTTCTTC. As protein: CASSASSYNEQFF. The gene calls are TRBV5-1 and TRBJ2-1; D unclear. The CDR3 length is 13 residues. Trimming stripped 4 bases from V and 0 bases from J, with 5 bases between. Germline V CDR1 and CDR2: SGHRS, YFSETQ.